Only a few counts were recorded for the clone carrying this T cell receptor beta chain. Its matching antigen is unknown. Full-length variable regions came from constant-region reverse primers plus semi-nested Nested Universal Primer A PCR. A single record per CDR3 protein comes from TCRdb applying MiXCR to the 5' RACE reads. Of roughly 64,000 distinct CDR3 sequences listed, around a fifth are singletons. General study results and limits: Greatest tumor Treg TCR overlap was with tumor naive CD4+ cells. The TCR gene usage of tumor memory CD4+ T cells clustered together with blood and lymph node memory CD4+ cells and with lymph node naive CD4+ cells.

V was shortened by 0 bases and J by 4 bases, with 13 bases between the two germline ends. This CDR3 region has 16 residues. Germline-derived CDR1 and CDR2 are SGHRS and YFSETQ. The memory fraction was CD4+CD45RO+CD25- cells. The sample taken for sequencing was memory CD4+ T cells sorted from a lymph node. The subset was: memory CD4+ T cells, CD4+CD45RO+CD25-. V is TRBV5-1 and J is TRBJ2-2; D not resolved. This sequence was found in a female donor with breast cancer. CDR3 in amino acids: CASSLVASAGTGELFF. CDR3 in DNA: TGCGCCAGCAGCTTGGTAGCTTCCGCTGGCACCGGGGAGCTGTTTTTT. Full variable domain (missing parts from reference TRBV5-1 and TRBJ2-2): KAGVTQTPRYLIKTRGQQVTLSCSPISGHRSVSWYQQTPGQGLQFLFEYFSETQRNKGNFPGRFSGRQFSNSRSEMNVSTLELGDSALYLCASSLVASAGTGELFFGEGSRLTVL.